The 5 T cell receptor beta chains listed next were all sequenced from one sample in a study of blood T cells in healthy people across ages. A sample-barcoded 5' primer and a J-beta primer mix were used in a second PCR of roughly 7 to 11 cycles. TCRdb fed the 5' RACE reads into MiXCR, producing one record per CDR3 protein. This table holds hundreds of thousands of distinct CDR3 sequences, under 65% found once. Sequenced sample: blood. These receptors came from a man aged 55 to 70 in good health.

This clonotype was seen more than once but under ten times. The rearrangement links TRBV7-2 to TRBJ2-4; 13 bases are a match to TRBD2. The DNA end lines up better with TRBJ2-7; the J call may be wrong. The CDR3 has 16 amino acids. Germline assignment: CDR1 SGHTA and CDR2 FQGNSA. The CDR3 reads CASSLEGTSGTYEQYF. Here the CDR3 DNA reads TGTGCCAGCAGCTTAGAGGGGACTAGCGGGACCTACGAGCAGTACTTC.

This chain links TRBV4-1 with TRBJ1-1; unclear D gene. Germline V gene lookup returns CDR1 MGHRA and CDR2 YSYEKL. The ends were cut back, 0 bases at V and 8 bases at J, with 10 bases in the middle. This CDR3 is built from 13 residues. The chain's CDR3 is CASSQDGGHEAFF. CDR3 nucleotides: TGCGCCAGCAGCCAAGACGGAGGCCACGAAGCTTTCTTT.

This clonotype was counted only a few times. The chain combines TRBV20-1 with TRBJ2-5; D possibly matches TRBD1 or TRBD2 (6 bases each). Germline CDR1 DFQATT, CDR2 SNEGSKA (reference sequence). Trimming stripped 6 bases from V and 7 bases from J, with 27 bases between. This CDR3 region has 16 residues. The CDR3 region is CSAPRDTERKGGTQYF. Here the CDR3 DNA reads TGCAGTGCCCCAAGGGACACTGAGCGAAAGGGGGGGACCCAGTACTTC.

On this clonotype itself: The junction departs from the called germline gene at one end, perhaps through a read error. V gene TRBV29-1 combines with J gene TRBJ1-1, with D maybe TRBD1 (6 bases). There are 13 residues in the CDR3. The germline gives CDR1 SQVTM, CDR2 ANQGSEA. The CDR3 protein is CSAGFGGDTEAFF. Here the CDR3 DNA reads TGCAGCGCAGGATTCGGGGGGGACACTGAGGCTTTCTTT.

This clonotype showed up just a few times. The rearrangement uses TRBV7-2 and TRBJ2-1; TRBD1 or TRBD2 may be the D gene (5 bases each). Germline CDR1 reads SGHTA; CDR2 reads FQGNSA. CDR3 size: 16 residues. Trimming took 5 bases from V and 6 from J, leaving 20 bases between them. Here the CDR3 reads CASSISGTQYGNEQFF. DNA for the CDR3: TGTGCCAGCAGCATCTCCGGGACCCAATATGGCAATGAGCAGTTCTTC. The variable domain in full, with the rest retrieved from reference TRBV7-2 and TRBJ2-1, is GAGVSQSPSNKVTEKGKDVELRCDPISGHTALYWYRQSLGQGLEFLIYFQGNSAPDKSGLPSDRFSAERTGGSVSTLTIQRTQQEDSAVYLCASSISGTQYGNEQFFGPGTRLTVL.